Sequencing of this TCR beta chain was carried out in a study of blood T cell repertoires in COVID-19. Profiling relied on immunoSEQ multiplex PCR, and the TCRdb table lists in-frame clones only, not all of them. Counted here are roughly 80,000 clones, about 91% occurring once; the ten biggest clones make up around 7%. The source of this sequence is a woman of 80 years or more with acute or convalescent COVID-19. Sequencing input: peripheral blood.

CDR3 region: CASSQLMAAEAFF. The CDR3, as DNA: TGTGCCAGCAGCCAACTTATGGCCGCTGAAGCTTTCTTT. The V call is TRBV3-1 (or the pseudogene TRBV3-2), the J call TRBJ1-1; no reliable D call. The CDR3 is 13 residues long. Trimming shortened V by 2 bases and J by 6 bases, and 10 bases separated the two germline ends. The germline V gene has CDR1 LGHDT and CDR2 YNNKEL (reference sequence).